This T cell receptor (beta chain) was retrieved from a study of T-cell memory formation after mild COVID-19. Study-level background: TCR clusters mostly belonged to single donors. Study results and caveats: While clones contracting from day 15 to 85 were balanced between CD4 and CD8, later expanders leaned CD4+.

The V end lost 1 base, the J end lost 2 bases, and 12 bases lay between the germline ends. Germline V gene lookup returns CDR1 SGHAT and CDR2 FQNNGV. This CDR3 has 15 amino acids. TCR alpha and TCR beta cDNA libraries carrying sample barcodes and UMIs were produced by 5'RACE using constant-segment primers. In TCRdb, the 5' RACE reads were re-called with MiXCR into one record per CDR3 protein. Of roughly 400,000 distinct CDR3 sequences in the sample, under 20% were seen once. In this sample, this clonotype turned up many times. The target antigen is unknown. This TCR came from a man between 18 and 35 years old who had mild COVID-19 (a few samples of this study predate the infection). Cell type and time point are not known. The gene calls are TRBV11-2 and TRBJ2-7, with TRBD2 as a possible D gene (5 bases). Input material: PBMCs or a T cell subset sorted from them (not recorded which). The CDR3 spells CASSLVSGSAYEQYV. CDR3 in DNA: TGTGCCAGCAGCTTAGTCTCGGGATCGGCCTACGAGCAGTACGTC.